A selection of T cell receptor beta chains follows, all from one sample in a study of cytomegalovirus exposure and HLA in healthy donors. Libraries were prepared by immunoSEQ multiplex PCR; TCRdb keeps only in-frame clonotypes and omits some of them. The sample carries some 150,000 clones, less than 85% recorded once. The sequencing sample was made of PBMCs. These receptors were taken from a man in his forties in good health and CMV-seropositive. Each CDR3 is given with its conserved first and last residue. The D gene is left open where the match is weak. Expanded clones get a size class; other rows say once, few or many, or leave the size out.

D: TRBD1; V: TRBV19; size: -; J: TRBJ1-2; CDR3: CASSIRGRDYGYTF; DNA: TGTGCCAGTAGTATAAGGGGGCGAGACTATGGCTACACCTTC
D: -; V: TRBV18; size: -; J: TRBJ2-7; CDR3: CASSPPRDTSYEQYF; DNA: TGTGCCAGCTCACCACCGAGGGACACCTCCTACGAGCAGTACTTC
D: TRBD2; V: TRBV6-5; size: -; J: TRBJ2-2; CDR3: CASKSGDYYGELFF; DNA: TGTGCCAGCAAGAGCGGGGATTATTACGGGGAGCTGTTTTTT
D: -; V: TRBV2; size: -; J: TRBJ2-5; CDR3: CASSEATTVQETQYF; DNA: TGTGCCAGCAGTGAAGCGACGACAGTACAAGAGACCCAGTACTTC
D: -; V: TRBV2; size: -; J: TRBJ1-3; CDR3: CASMGPPEGNTIYF; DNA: TGTGCCAGCATGGGGCCACCGGAGGGAAACACCATATATTTT
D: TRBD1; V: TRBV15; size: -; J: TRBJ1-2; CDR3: CATSRGQGSNYGYTF; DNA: TGTGCCACCAGCAGGGGACAGGGCTCTAACTATGGCTACACCTTC
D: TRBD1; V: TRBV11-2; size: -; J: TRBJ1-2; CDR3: CASSLQKGQGKGYTF; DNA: TGTGCCAGCAGCTTACAGAAGGGACAGGGTAAAGGCTACACCTTC
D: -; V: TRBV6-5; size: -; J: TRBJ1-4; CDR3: CASSYGRGSTNEKLFF; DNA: TGTGCCAGCAGTTACGGCAGGGGATCCACTAATGAAAAACTGTTTTTT
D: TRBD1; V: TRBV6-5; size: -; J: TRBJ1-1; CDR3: CASSYVGTARREAFF; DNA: TGTGCCAGCAGTTACGTGGGGACAGCCCGCCGTGAAGCTTTCTTT
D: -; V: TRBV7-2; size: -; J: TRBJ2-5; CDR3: CASSSLSPGTQYF; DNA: TGTGCCAGCAGCTCCTTGAGCCCGGGGACCCAGTACTTC
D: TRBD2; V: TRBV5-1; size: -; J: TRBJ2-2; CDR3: CASSSYLLAGETGELFF; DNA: TGCGCCAGCAGCTCCTACCTCCTAGCGGGAGAGACCGGGGAGCTGTTTTTT
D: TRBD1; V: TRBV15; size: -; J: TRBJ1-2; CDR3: CATSPKQGDYGYTF; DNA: TGTGCCACCAGCCCGAAACAGGGGGACTATGGCTACACCTTC
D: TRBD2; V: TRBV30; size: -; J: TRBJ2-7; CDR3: CAWSMGEGRFEQYF; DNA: TGTGCCTGGAGTATGGGGGAGGGCCGTTTCGAGCAGTACTTC
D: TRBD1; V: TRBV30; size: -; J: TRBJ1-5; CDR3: CAWSVGGQRPYSNQPQHF; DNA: TGTGCCTGGAGTGTAGGGGGACAGCGACCTTATAGCAATCAGCCCCAGCATTTT
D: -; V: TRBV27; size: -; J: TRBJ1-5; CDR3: CASSHITGSPFNQPQHF; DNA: TGTGCCAGCAGCCATATTACAGGGAGCCCCTTCAATCAGCCCCAGCATTTT
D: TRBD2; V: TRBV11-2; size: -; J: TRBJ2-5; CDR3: CASSWRGDRETQYF; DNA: TGTGCCAGCAGCTGGCGGGGGGATCGAGAGACCCAGTACTTC
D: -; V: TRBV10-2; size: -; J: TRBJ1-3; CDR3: CASSDLIVSGNTIYF; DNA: TGCGCCAGCAGTGACCTGATAGTTTCTGGAAACACCATATATTTT
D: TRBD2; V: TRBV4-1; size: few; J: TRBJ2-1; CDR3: CASSPQALAGDYNEQFF; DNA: TGCGCCAGCAGCCCACAGGCCCTAGCGGGAGACTACAATGAGCAGTTCTTC
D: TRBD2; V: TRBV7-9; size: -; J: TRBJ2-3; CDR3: CASSSWTSGGVRTDTQYF; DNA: TGTGCCAGCAGCTCTTGGACTAGCGGGGGAGTGAGGACAGATACGCAGTATTTT
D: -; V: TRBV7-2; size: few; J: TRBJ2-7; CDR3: CASSPGHSSYEQYF; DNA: TGTGCCAGCAGCCCAGGACATTCCTCCTACGAGCAGTACTTC
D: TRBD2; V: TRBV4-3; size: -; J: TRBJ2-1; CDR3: CASSQKILAGVHNEQFF; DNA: TGCGCCAGCAGCCAAAAGATACTAGCGGGAGTCCACAATGAGCAGTTCTTC
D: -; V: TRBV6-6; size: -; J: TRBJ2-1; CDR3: CASSPHPEQFF; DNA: TGTGCCAGCAGCCCCCATCCTGAGCAGTTCTTC
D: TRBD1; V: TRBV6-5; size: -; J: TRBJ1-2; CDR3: CASTEQGAHGYTF; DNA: TGTGCCAGCACCGAACAGGGGGCGCATGGCTACACCTTC
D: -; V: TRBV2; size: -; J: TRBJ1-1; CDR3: CASSDGGGLRAFF; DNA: TGTGCCAGCAGTGATGGGGGGGGCCTCCGAGCTTTCTTT